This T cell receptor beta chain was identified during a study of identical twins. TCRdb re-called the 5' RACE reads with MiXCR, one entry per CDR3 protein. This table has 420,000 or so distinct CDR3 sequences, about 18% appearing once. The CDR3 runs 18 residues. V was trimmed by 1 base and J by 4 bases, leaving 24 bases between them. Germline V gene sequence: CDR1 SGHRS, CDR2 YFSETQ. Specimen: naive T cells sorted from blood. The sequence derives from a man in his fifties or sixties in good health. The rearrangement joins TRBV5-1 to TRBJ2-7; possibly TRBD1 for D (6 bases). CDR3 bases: TGCGCCAGCAGCTTGTCTCCATCGTACAGGGCGGTCGCGTACGAGCAGTACTTC. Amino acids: CASSLSPSYRAVAYEQYF.